This TCR beta chain is drawn from a study of technical replicates of blood from a handful of donors. In germline, CDR1 is MDHEN, CDR2 SYDVKM. The CDR3 sequence is 18 residues long. Trimming removed 5 bases at V and 1 base at J, with 23 bases between. TCRdb's table, derived via immunoSEQ multiplex PCR, lists solely in-frame clones and lacks some. The sample consists of tens of thousands of clones, roughly 98% of them appearing once. Source material: T cells isolated from PBMCs. The gene calls are TRBV28 and TRBJ2-5; possible D gene TRBD2, 5 bases. The clonotype originates from a human donor in good health. The CDR3 nucleotides are TGTGCCAGCAGTCCGTCCGGACTTTCTCCAAGGAGCCAAGAGACCCAGTACTTC. It yields the protein CASSPSGLSPRSQETQYF.